The rows below give T cell receptor beta chains drawn from one sample of a study of T-cell memory formation after mild COVID-19. TCRdb ran MiXCR on the 5' RACE reads and lists one entry per CDR3 protein. The table records more than 150,000 distinct CDR3 sequences, 9.5% to 13% of them present only once. The specimen sequenced was PBMCs or a T cell subset sorted from them (not recorded which). The receptors derive from a man aged 18 to 29 who had mild COVID-19 (a few samples of this study predate the infection). Cell type and time point are not known. Both conserved end residues are part of each CDR3. Fields, in order: clone size, V gene, CDR3 length, CDR3 protein. Not all rows give a size; the values are once, few, many and, for expanded clones, a class.

>-|TRBV18|16
CASSPRGAGGPGTQYF
>-|TRBV9|15
CASSPRTDYTDTQYF
>few|TRBV18|16
CASSPPEDRGPGGYTF
>many|TRBV19|16
CASSWRTKEAKNIQYF
>-|TRBV7-6|15
CASSPTGGNYNEQFF
>-|TRBV5-1|16
CASSFSRDTINYGYTF
>-|TRBV7-2|15
CASSLLNGGADTQYF
>few|TRBV5-5|15
CASSLGQISYNEQFF
>many|TRBV18|13
CASSPPSENEQFF
>-|TRBV5-1|17
CASSLVPLRASGNEQFF
>few|TRBV24-1|17
CATSESGTSGVVDTQYF
>few|TRBV4-1|15
CASSQVGGILYGYTF
>few|TRBV6-5|15
CASRPIRGSNTEAFF
>-|TRBV11-2|13
CASSLGDYEGYTF
>many|TRBV28|13
CASSGTLQETQYF
>-|TRBV28|12
CASISRSYGYTF
>-|TRBV7-2|14
CASSLHSSNEKLFF
>-|TRBV9|17
CASSFSGGQSSYNEQFF
>few|TRBV14|12
CASSGLGETQYF
>few|TRBV28|17
CASSLFLGQFSNQPQHF
>many|TRBV14|17
CASSQYGLRAPTGELFF
>-|TRBV12-3/TRBV12-4|13
CASSTPPGQTQYF
>few|TRBV7-9|16
CASSLGPAGGPNEQFF
>few|TRBV6-2/TRBV6-3|17
CASSYSKGRDGEETQYF
>-|TRBV12-5|13
CASGFQDSTEAFF
>-|TRBV11-2|16
CASSLSLTSGGPGTTF
>many|TRBV27|17
CASSSLVGGYHTTRQYF
>-|TRBV7-2|13
CASSTMTYNEQLF
>many|TRBV7-2|11
CASSPWKTQYF
>many|TRBV20-1|14
CSARGGNSYNEQFF
>few|TRBV7-8|15
CASSAGSLSGNTIYF
>-|TRBV4-3|17
CASSQSDYGQGWNEQFF
>-|TRBV5-1|15
CASSPGVSGANVLTF
>medium-sized|TRBV5-1|13
CASSLEGQETQYF
>few|TRBV27|18
CASSRGGTGGSGANVLTF
>few|TRBV3-1|15
CASSQSGLFTDTQYF
>-|TRBV5-1|15
CASSAGQEVVSEAFF
>-|TRBV7-6|17
CASSRTSGGAWTGELFF
>many|TRBV6-6|16
CASSSRQRATIQPQHF
>-|TRBV4-2|14
CASNIGQSTDTQYF
>few|TRBV5-6|16
CASSSYRLANTGELFF
>-|TRBV5-1|15
CASSHGPIQNSPLHF
>many|TRBV6-5|13
CATWGPGTDTQYF
>-|TRBV20-1|14
CSARQALAEETQYF
>-|TRBV29-1|15
CSAGTGPSSYNEQFF
>-|TRBV5-4|13
CASRDRGEDTQYF
>many|TRBV10-3|15
CAISHGGLITDTQYF
>-|TRBV10-3|14
CAISESVGPDTQYF
>-|TRBV7-2|15
CASSEFGTSGYEQYF
>few|TRBV19|14
CASRRDIAKNIQYF
>-|TRBV7-3|13
CASSGLARNEQFF